The clone carrying this TCR beta chain was seen only once. This record comes from a study of radiation and T cells in renal cell carcinoma. CDR3 size: 15 residues. CDR1 is LGHNA and CDR2 is YSLEER in the germline V gene. Trimming cost V 4 bases and J 7 bases; bases outside gene matches: 7. Time point defined: blood 4 weeks post-SBRT, at nephrectomy. Noted treatment: 15 Gy SBRT to primary tumor, nephrectomy 4 weeks later. Serial blood draws occurred at baseline and 2 and 4 weeks post-SBRT. Produced via immunoSEQ multiplex PCR; TCRdb's table is partial and in-frame only. The sample includes over 25,000 clones, 81% of them seen just once.

This specimen consisted of blood, obtained from a patient whose treatment included radiotherapy and nephrectomy. The chain employs TRBV4-3 and TRBJ2-1; 10 bases line up with TRBD2. This receptor was obtained from a man between 60 and 75 years old with renal cell carcinoma. Here the CDR3 DNA reads TGCGCCAGCAGCCGCGGGACTAGCGTAGGGAATGAGCAGTTCTTC. It codes for CASSRGTSVGNEQFF.